These T cell receptor beta chains were read from a single sample in a study of Ad26.COV2.S vaccination and SARS-CoV-2 variants. Produced via immunoSEQ multiplex PCR; TCRdb's table is partial and in-frame only. The table has fewer than 500,000 clones, 90% seen once. The sequenced sample was peripheral blood, obtained in a trial of Ad26.COV2.S vaccine versus placebo. The receptors come from a person aged 18-60 years who received the Ad26.COV2.S COVID-19 vaccine or a placebo. Both conserved end residues are part of each CDR3. The D gene is left open where the match is weak.

J | D | V | DNA | CDR3
TRBJ2-3 | NA | TRBV19 | TGTGCCAGTAGTATGGGCGACAGCACAGATACGCAGTATTTT | CASSMGDSTDTQYF
TRBJ1-6 | NA | TRBV7-2 | TGTGCCAGCAGCCTTGGACGGTCGATATCCTATAATTCACCCCTCCACTTT | CASSLGRSISYNSPLHF
TRBJ2-7 | NA | TRBV25-1 | TGTGCCAGCAATCAGGGTGACGAGCAGTACTTC | CASNQGDEQYF
TRBJ1-3 | NA | TRBV30 | TGTGCCTGGAGTGTGGGGATCTCTGGAAACACCATATATTTT | CAWSVGISGNTIYF
TRBJ2-7 | NA | TRBV5-8 | TGTGCCAGCAGCTTCCCGGGGTACTACGAGCAGTACTTC | CASSFPGYYEQYF
TRBJ2-7 | TRBD2 | TRBV7-2 | TGTGCCAGCAGCTTAGGCGGGAGGGCCCTCTACGAGCAGTACTTC | CASSLGGRALYEQYF
TRBJ2-5 | TRBD2 | TRBV2 | TGTGCCAGCAATCTAGCGGGCCAAGAGACCCAGTACTTC | CASNLAGQETQYF
TRBJ1-2 | NA | TRBV24-1 | TGTGCCACCAGTGATTATTTTCCGAATTTGAACTATGGCTACACCTTC | CATSDYFPNLNYGYTF
TRBJ1-4 | TRBD1 | TRBV5-8 | TGTGCCAGCTCTTCCCCGACAGGGATGGGGGAAAAACTGTTTTTT | CASSSPTGMGEKLFF
TRBJ2-5 | TRBD2 | TRBV5-6 | TGTGCCAGCAGCTCAACTAGCGGGAGGGCACTTGAGACCCAGTACTTC | CASSSTSGRALETQYF